This T cell receptor beta chain is from a study of molecular identifiers for immune sequencing clone quantification. Overall study: Replicate RNA came from roughly 18,000 or 92,000 naive CD8 cells and was split five ways, and four parts were sequenced.

Germline CDR1 reads SEHNR; CDR2 reads FQNEAQ (reference sequence). V gave up 2 bases and J gave up 7 bases, with 11 bases separating them. The CDR3 extends over 14 amino acids. Libraries of naive CD8 cells were prepared from around 20,000 to 1,000,000 sorted cells using 10%, 30% or 50% RNA. Naive CD8 T cells underwent sorting with the CD8+CD4-CCR7+CD45RA+ definition. This clonotype appeared many times. TCRdb reprocessed the PCR reads via MiXCR and lists one record per CDR3 protein. In the table there are tens of thousands of distinct CDR3 sequences, 18% of which are singletons. Sequenced sample: naive CD8+ T cells from blood, with Jurkat cell RNA spiked in. Specified subset: FACS-sorted CD8+CD4-CCR7+CD45RA+ naive T cells. V is TRBV7-9 and J is TRBJ2-2; D ambiguous. This TCR derives from a human donor in good health. Some libraries in this study had Jurkat cell RNA spiked in. CDR3 sequence: CASSLPLRGGELFF. CDR3 DNA: TGTGCCAGCAGCTTACCCCTGCGTGGCGGGGAGCTGTTTTTT.